The entry below describes one TCR beta chain. CDR3 length: 18 residues. Germline assignment: CDR1 SGHVS and CDR2 FQNEAQ. V shed 0 bases, J shed 2 bases, and the junction held 7 bases outside the gene matches. The data are from a study of OX40 agonist ivuxolimab in advanced cancers. Background on the study: Dose-escalation patients were diagnosed with hepatocellular carcinoma, melanoma, renal cell cancer or head and neck cancer.

Peripheral blood came from all dose cohorts at three timepoints. TCRdb's table, derived via immunoSEQ multiplex PCR, lists solely in-frame clones and lacks some. In the table there are about 70,000 clones, roughly nine tenths of which are singletons. The chain couples TRBV7-8 to TRBJ2-2, with 9 nucleotides matching TRBD2. The source of this sequence is an adult with an advanced solid tumor such as melanoma, head and neck, liver or kidney cancer. Sequencing used CD4+ or CD8+ T cells sorted from blood, obtained in a trial of the OX40 agonist ivuxolimab. For the CDR3, the DNA is TGTGCCAGCAGCTTAGCTGATTTAGCGGGGGCCAACACCGGGGAGCTGTTTTTT. It yields the protein CASSLADLAGANTGELFF.